These 22 T cell receptor beta chains originate from one sample sequenced in a study of STAT5B mutations in CD4+ large granular lymphocyte leukemia. The protocol was immunoSEQ multiplex PCR, while the TCRdb copy is restricted to in-frame clones and leaves out a portion. This table has 23,000 or so clones, approximately 75% appearing once. Material for sequencing was CD4+ T cells from blood buffy coats. Receptors were obtained from a human donor in good health.

This clone was counted a single time. This chain uses TRBV5-4 with TRBJ2-6; TRBD1 matches at 10 bases. CDR3 size: 19 residues. The trim removed 0 bases at V and 0 bases at J, leaving 6 bases unmatched. Germline V lookup: CDR1 SGHNT, CDR2 YYREEE (reference sequence). The CDR3 DNA reads TGTGCCAGCAGCTTGGGGACAGGGGGAACCCTCTCTGGGGCCAACGTCCTGACTTTC. Translated: CASSLGTGGTLSGANVLTF.

The rearrangement uses TRBV18 and TRBJ1-6; D is uncertain. The CDR3 consists of 16 residues. V lost 1 base to trimming and J lost 7 bases, with 14 bases between them. Per the germline V gene, CDR1 is KGHSH and CDR2 is LQKENI. The CDR3 spells CASSPQNSIGNSPLHF. CDR3 DNA sequence: TGTGCCAGCTCACCACAGAACAGTATAGGAAATTCACCCCTCCACTTT. The full variable domain, its missing parts supplied by reference TRBV18 and TRBJ1-6, is NAGVMQNPRHLVRRRGQEARLRCSPMKGHSHVYWYRQLPEEGLKFMVYLQKENIIDESGMPKERFSAEFPKEGPSILRIQQVVRGDSAAYFCASSPQNSIGNSPLHFGNGTRLTVT.

CDR3 DNA sequence: TGTGCCAGCAGTTTAAGACTAGCGGGGGTCAGAGATACGCAGTATTTT. This gives the protein CASSLRLAGVRDTQYF. This rearrangement joins TRBV28 to TRBJ2-3; 12 bases agree with TRBD2. The germline V gene has CDR1 MDHEN and CDR2 SYDVKM. With 2 bases clipped from V and 5 bases from J, the junction kept 5 bases outside the gene matches. This CDR3 comprises 16 residues.

J is TRBJ2-1 and V is TRBV11-2; D not resolved. The germline V and J ends were trimmed by 5 bases and 0 bases, with 8 bases remaining between them. In germline, CDR1 is SGHAT, CDR2 FQNNGV. The CDR3 contains 14 residues. The CDR3 DNA reads TGTGCCAGCAGCACCCGCTCCTCCTACAATGAGCAGTTCTTC. Its protein product is CASSTRSSYNEQFF.

The chain uses TRBV4-3 and TRBJ1-4; maybe TRBD1 (5 bases). The CDR3 loop spans 17 amino acids. Germline V gene lookup returns CDR1 LGHNA and CDR2 YSLEER. V shed 2 bases and J shed 4 bases, with 17 bases lying between them. The CDR3 sequence is CASSQRVPGLVNEKLFF. Written as DNA, the CDR3 is TGCGCCAGCAGCCAAAGGGTACCGGGACTGGTTAATGAAAAACTGTTTTTT.

The chain uses TRBV6-1 and TRBJ2-7, with 7 bases that match TRBD1. Germline V gene data show CDR1 as MNHNS and CDR2 as SASEGT. This CDR3 contains 14 residues. With V trimmed by 4 bases and J by 3 bases, 6 bases remained unmatched. The CDR3 region is CASSGGTANYEQYF. Here the CDR3 DNA reads TGTGCCAGCAGTGGGGGGACAGCGAACTACGAGCAGTACTTC.

The chain uses TRBV5-1 and TRBJ2-7; 14 bases are a match to TRBD2. V shed 3 bases and J 1 base; nucleotides not matched to a gene: 3. CDR3 length: 16 residues. Germline V gene lookup returns CDR1 SGHRS and CDR2 YFSETQ. DNA of the CDR3: TGCGCCAGCAGCTCGACTAGCGGGGGGGGATCCTACGAGCAGTACTTC. It yields the protein CASSSTSGGGSYEQYF.

The genes are TRBV9 and TRBJ2-5; TRBD2 is a possible D gene (5 bases). This CDR3 spans 14 amino acids. Trimming took off 0 bases at V and 5 bases at J, with 11 bases between the two ends. Germline lookup yields CDR1 SGDLS and CDR2 YYNGEE. The CDR3 sequence: CASSVGGLAETQYF. DNA of the CDR3: TGTGCCAGCAGCGTAGGTGGGCTAGCCGAGACCCAGTACTTC.

The genes are TRBV2 and TRBJ2-2; D gene uncertain. V lost 7 bases, J lost 4 bases, and 13 bases lay in between. The CDR3 extends over 14 amino acids. The germline V gene encodes CDR1 SNHLY and CDR2 FYNNEI. The CDR3 spells CASKLLLSTGELFF. The CDR3 DNA reads as TGTGCCAGCAAGCTACTCCTTTCCACCGGGGAGCTGTTTTTT.

The CDR3 spells CASLAPAVYGYTF. CDR3 nucleotides: TGTGCCAGCCTCGCTCCAGCGGTCTATGGCTACACCTTC. The genes are TRBV28 and TRBJ1-2; D ambiguous. The CDR3 has 13 amino acids. Between the trimmed V and J ends, which lost 8 bases and 4 bases, there was a span of 14 bases. Per the germline V gene, CDR1 is MDHEN and CDR2 is SYDVKM.

Note on this clone: The sample contains more than one DNA sequence encoding this CDR3. The rearrangement joins TRBV28 to TRBJ1-3, with TRBD1 matching over 7 bases. V was clipped by 6 bases and J by 6 bases; unmatched bases: 14. CDR1 and CDR2 (germline): MDHEN, SYDVKM. The CDR3 runs 16 residues. CDR3 DNA sequence: TGTGCCAGCAGCGGGACAGCCAAGGGTGGGATAAACACCATATATTTT. Translating it yields CASSGTAKGGINTIYF.

V gene TRBV7-2 combines with J gene TRBJ2-4; the D gene is possibly TRBD1 (5 bases). The V end was cut by 5 bases, the J end by 0 bases, with 11 bases between. Germline V gene lookup returns CDR1 SGHTA and CDR2 FQGNSA. The CDR3 has 15 residues. DNA of the CDR3: TGTGCCAGCAGCGCCCAGGGTTTAGCCAAAAACATTCAGTACTTC. Its protein product is CASSAQGLAKNIQYF.

This clone came up a few times. This chain links TRBV5-6 with TRBJ2-2; TRBD1 matches 10 bases. The CDR3 runs to 19 residues. The trim removed 0 bases at V and 1 base at J, leaving 9 bases unmatched. Germline V CDR1 and CDR2: SGHDT, YYEEEE. In DNA, the CDR3 is TGTGCCAGCAGCTTGGTCGGGGACAGGGGAAGGATGAACACCGGGGAGCTGTTTTTT. Translation: CASSLVGDRGRMNTGELFF.

This clone was picked up a small number of times. The V call is TRBV30, the J call TRBJ1-4, with a weak D call TRBD1 (5 bases). The CDR3 spans 17 residues. Germline loops: CDR1 GTSNPN, CDR2 SVGIG (reference sequence). Trimming took off 1 base at V and 4 bases at J, with 19 bases between the two ends. In nucleotides, the CDR3 is TGTGCCTGGAGTGAACTGGCGTACAGGCGGAATAATGAAAAACTGTTTTTT. This codes for CAWSELAYRRNNEKLFF.

This sequence joins TRBV7-2 and TRBJ1-2; possible D gene TRBD1, 5 bases. The germline V gene has CDR1 SGHTA and CDR2 FQGNSA. The CDR3 length is 12 residues. Trimming pared 2 bases from V and 8 bases from J, leaving 9 bases between. CDR3 DNA sequence: TGTGCCAGCAGCTTATGGGGGAGAGGCTACACCTTC. This codes for CASSLWGRGYTF.

This clone was observed a few times. CDR3 coding DNA: TGTGCCAGCAGCCAAGATCAGGACAGACGCTCTGGCTACACCTTC. As protein: CASSQDQDRRSGYTF. The chain links TRBV4-2 to TRBJ1-2; possible D gene TRBD1, 6 bases. The germline V gene has CDR1 LGHNA and CDR2 YNFKEQ. This CDR3 comprises 15 residues. Trimming stripped 0 bases from V and 7 bases from J, with 15 bases between.

This clone appeared a few times. J is TRBJ1-6 and V is TRBV11-1, with 8 positions matching TRBD1. Germline CDR1 is SGHAT and CDR2 is FQDESV (reference sequence). This CDR3 is 15 amino acids long. J was trimmed by 9 bases and V by 2 bases; bases with no gene match: 6. The CDR3 loop reads CASSLSGQGASPLHF. The CDR3, as DNA: TGTGCCAGCAGCTTAAGCGGGCAGGGGGCTTCACCCCTCCACTTT.

This clone has more than one count but fewer than ten. The chain is built from TRBV5-1 and TRBJ2-2, with 11 bases that match TRBD2. The CDR3 totals 17 residues. The germline V gene has CDR1 SGHRS and CDR2 YFSETQ. V lost 0 bases and J lost 4; bases outside the gene matches: 5. CDR3 bases: TGCGCCAGCAGCTTGGGCCTAGCGGGGGGAATCACCGGGGAGCTGTTTTTT. Encoded protein: CASSLGLAGGITGELFF.

This chain joins TRBV6-5 and TRBJ2-1; 8 nucleotides align to TRBD1. The CDR3 runs 15 residues. CDR1 is MNHEY, CDR2 SVGAGI, per germline. Unmatched junction bases numbered 9, after V lost 2 bases and J lost 9 bases. DNA for the CDR3: TGTGCCAGCAGTTACCGGGGACAGGCCACGGGTGAGCAGTTCTTC. This translates into CASSYRGQATGEQFF.

This chain joins TRBV7-9 and TRBJ2-5; the D gene is possibly TRBD1 (5 bases). TRBJ2-7 explains the end of the DNA better; the J call may be wrong. The CDR3 has 16 residues. Germline V CDR1 and CDR2: SEHNR, FQNEAQ (reference sequence). The CDR3 DNA reads as TGTGCCAGCAGCTTAGGGCAGGGCGTGAGGTCCTACGAGCAGTACTTC. Its translation: CASSLGQGVRSYEQYF.

J is TRBJ1-1 and V is TRBV6-1; 10 nucleotides agree with TRBD1. Germline V gene data show CDR1 as MNHNS and CDR2 as SASEGT. Trimming cost V 10 bases and J 1 base; bases outside gene matches: 9. There are 15 residues in the CDR3. In nucleotides, the CDR3 is TGTGCCATTGCCGGGACAGGGGCACCGAACACTGAAGCTTTCTTT. It specifies CAIAGTGAPNTEAFF.

The chain employs TRBV19 and TRBJ2-1; D might be TRBD1 (6 bases). The length of the CDR3 is 13 residues. The V and J ends lost 4 bases and 6 bases respectively, with 10 bases between them. Germline V CDR1 and CDR2: LNHDA, SQIVND (reference sequence). CDR3 nucleotide sequence: TGTGCCAGTAGTACGCAGGGGATCAATGAGCAGTTCTTC. Translated, it gives CASSTQGINEQFF.